These 5 T cell receptor beta chains came from one sample sequenced in a study of cytomegalovirus exposure and HLA in healthy donors. Here immunoSEQ multiplex PCR was the method, and the copy in TCRdb shows in-frame clones only, minus some. The sample shows approximately 190,000 clones, roughly 82% of them seen only once. Material: PBMCs. Receptors originate from a young woman in good health and CMV-seropositive.

The chain has TRBV19 and TRBJ1-1; the D gene is possibly TRBD1 (6 bases). Germline V gene sequence: CDR1 LNHDA, CDR2 SQIVND (reference sequence). The CDR3 spans 14 residues. The V end was cut by 4 bases, the J end by 10 bases, with 19 bases between. The CDR3 reads CASSTLHSTGLAFF. The CDR3 coding sequence is TGTGCCAGTAGTACACTCCACTCGACAGGCTTAGCTTTCTTT.

CDR3 bases: TGTGCCACCACCCCCGGTTTTGGCTACACCTTC. The encoded protein is CATTPGFGYTF. V is TRBV10-3 and J is TRBJ1-2; D remains ambiguous. CDR1 is ENHRY, CDR2 SYGVKD, per germline. V lost 10 bases and J lost 7, with 13 bases in between. The CDR3 length is 11 residues.

The gene calls are TRBV2 and TRBJ2-2, with D maybe TRBD1 (5 bases). Germline V gene sequence: CDR1 SNHLY, CDR2 FYNNEI. This CDR3 comprises 12 residues. Trimming pared 6 bases from V and 5 bases from J, leaving 7 bases between. CDR3 DNA sequence: TGTGCCAGCAGAAAGGGGACCGGGGAGCTGTTTTTT. Encoded protein: CASRKGTGELFF.

J is TRBJ1-1 and V is TRBV6-5, with 9 bases that match TRBD1. The CDR3 is made up of 14 amino acids. Germline V lookup: CDR1 MNHEY, CDR2 SVGAGI. Losses at the gene ends were 5 bases for V and 1 base for J; bases not matched to a gene: 2. CDR3 sequence reads: CASSAGQGNTEAFF. The CDR3 nucleotides read TGTGCCAGCAGTGCGGGACAGGGGAACACTGAAGCTTTCTTT.

The CDR3 loop is CAWAPLGSSYNEQFF. The CDR3 region has the DNA TGTGCCTGGGCCCCCCTAGGGAGCTCCTACAATGAGCAGTTCTTC. The chain has TRBV30 and TRBJ2-1; D perhaps matches TRBD2 (5 bases). Germline V gene data show CDR1 as GTSNPN and CDR2 as SVGIG (reference sequence). The CDR3 has 15 amino acids. Trimming removed 5 bases from V and 0 bases from J, with 14 bases in between.